The subject of this entry is one T cell receptor (beta chain). Original analysis: Reference gene primer amplification gave nucleated cell count estimates. The table came from immunoSEQ multiplex PCR; TCRdb's copy has only in-frame clones and leaves some out. The V and J calls and clone size are taken from that table; D and trimming were inferred from the DNA. Of around 250,000 clones listed, over 80% are singletons. The sample belongs to a study of blood T cell repertoires in COVID-19. The CDR3 runs 13 residues. Germline V gives CDR1 MNHEY, CDR2 SMNVEV (reference sequence). V was cut by 3 bases and J by 5 bases, with 8 bases left in between.

The sequencing sample was made of PBMCs or T cells enriched from blood (not recorded which). The V gene is TRBV27, the J gene TRBJ1-5, with TRBD1 as a possible D gene (5 bases). The source of this sequence is a human donor in a cohort exposed to, infected with or recovered from COVID-19 (not recorded which). The donor label of this sample is uncertain. CDR3 bases: TGTGCCAGCAGTTTCAGGGTTGATCAGCCCCAGCATTTT. Protein: CASSFRVDQPQHF.